These T cell receptor beta chains were read from a single sample in a study of naive and memory T cell subsets. TCRdb re-called the UMI-ligation and nested PCR reads through MiXCR, storing one row per CDR3 protein. The profile shows roughly 100,000 distinct CDR3 sequences, roughly 12% of them singletons. What was sequenced was naive CD4+ T cells from blood. Every receptor here comes from a human donor in good health. Each CDR3 is given with its conserved first and last residue. A D gene is named only where the DNA matches it firmly. Some rows mark clone size as missing; the rest say once, few, many or name a class of expanded clone.

d_call	clone_size	v_call	j_call	cdr3_nt	cdr3_aa
TRBD2	-	TRBV14	TRBJ2-2	TGTGCCAGCGGGAGGGCTACGAGGACCGGGGAGCTGTTTTTT	CASGRATRTGELFF
-	-	TRBV5-4	TRBJ2-7	TGTGCCAGCAGCCTCCCCGGGGCCGCCTACGAGCAGTGCTTC	CASSLPGAAYEQCF
-	-	TRBV27	TRBJ2-1	TGTGCCAGCAGTTTAGGGGCAGGCCCCGGGGGCAATGAGCAGTTCTTC	CASSLGAGPGGNEQFF
TRBD1	-	TRBV29-1	TRBJ2-7	TGCAGCGTTGATTCAAGGGTTGGGACAGGGATCTACGAGCAGTACTTC	CSVDSRVGTGIYEQYF
-	many	TRBV11-3	TRBJ2-3	TGTGCCAGCAGCCCCAGACTTCTGCTAGCCACAGATACGCAGTATTTT	CASSPRLLLATDTQYF
TRBD1	few	TRBV12-3/TRBV12-4	TRBJ1-2	TGTGCCAGCAGTTCGCCCGACAGGGCGGTTTATGGCTACACCTTC	CASSSPDRAVYGYTF
-	-	TRBV9	TRBJ1-1	TGTGCCAGCAGCCCCACCCGTGGCAGGGCGTACATGAACACTGAAGCTTTCTTT	CASSPTRGRAYMNTEAFF
-	few	TRBV6-5	TRBJ2-4	TGTGCCAGCAGTTCCCCGGGACATCGGGCCAAAAACATTCAGTACTTC	CASSSPGHRAKNIQYF
-	many	TRBV18	TRBJ1-6	TGTGCCAGCTCACCCGAGTCAGTTGGCGGATCACCCCTCCACTTT	CASSPESVGGSPLHF
-	many	TRBV6-5	TRBJ2-3	TGTGCCAGCAGTTACTCGATAGCTAACACAGATACGCAGTATTTT	CASSYSIANTDTQYF
TRBD1	-	TRBV18	TRBJ1-1	TGTGCCAGCTCACCGATACCCGGGACAGGGTTAAGAGGGGGCACTGAAGCTTTCTTT	CASSPIPGTGLRGGTEAFF
TRBD1	few	TRBV5-1	TRBJ2-2	TGCGCCAGCATAGGACAGGGAGGCACCGGGGAGCTGTTTTTT	CASIGQGGTGELFF
TRBD1	-	TRBV20-1	TRBJ2-2	TGCAGTGCTAGGGGACAGAGTAACACCGGGGAGCTGTTTTTT	CSARGQSNTGELFF
TRBD1	few	TRBV5-1	TRBJ1-6	TGCGCCAGCAGCTTGGATGGGACAGGGAGGAGTTCACCCCTCCACTTT	CASSLDGTGRSSPLHF
TRBD2	many	TRBV18	TRBJ2-1	TGTGCCAGCTCACCGATAGCGGGATCGGTTCAGAATGAGCAGTTCTTC	CASSPIAGSVQNEQFF
TRBD1	few	TRBV6-5	TRBJ2-1	TGTGCCAGCAGTTTGACAGGGAACAATGAGCAGTTCTTC	CASSLTGNNEQFF
TRBD1	few	TRBV20-1	TRBJ2-3	TGCAGTGCCGGGACAGGGAGCACAGATACGCAGTATTTT	CSAGTGSTDTQYF